This T cell receptor (beta chain) was recorded in a study of cytomegalovirus exposure and HLA in healthy donors. Whole-study results and caveats: TCR sequences were mostly rare, though some public TCRs occurred in many donors.

This CDR3 has 11 residues. V gave up 4 bases and J gave up 3 bases, with 4 bases separating them. Germline CDR1 is MDHEN and CDR2 is SYDVKM. In this sample, this clone turned up a few times. Its target is not known. The donors were part of the validation cohort, which consisted of some 120 subjects and was separate from the first cohort of under 850 subjects. Assay used: immunoSEQ multiplex PCR; TCRdb lists only in-frame clones, some missing. The table includes more than 90,000 clones, approximately 90% detected once. This sequence originates from a young man in good health and CMV-seronegative. The chain recombines TRBV28 with TRBJ2-7; no definite D call. The source material was PBMCs. CDR3: CASSSLYEQYF. The CDR3 bases are TGTGCCAGCAGTTCCCTCTACGAGCAGTACTTC.